This T cell receptor beta chain was sequenced for a study of blood T cell repertoires in COVID-19. This CDR3 contains 15 residues. V lost 5 bases and J lost 0, with 13 bases in between. The germline gives CDR1 PRHDT, CDR2 FYEKMQ (reference sequence). This clone is classed as medium-sized. TCRdb's table, derived via immunoSEQ multiplex PCR, lists solely in-frame clones and lacks some. Among under 50,000 clones listed, 69% were seen once. The chain carries TRBV13 and TRBJ1-1, with D tentatively TRBD1 (6 bases). Sequenced: peripheral blood. This clonotype originated in a man older than 75 with acute or convalescent COVID-19. The CDR3, as DNA: TGTGCCAGCAGCAAATCCGGACAGATGAACACTGAAGCTTTCTTT. Residues: CASSKSGQMNTEAFF.